Shown below are 20 T cell receptor beta chains from a single sample sequenced in a study of control samples from healthy donors and cancer patients. This table comes from immunoSEQ multiplex PCR, and its TCRdb copy is limited to in-frame clones, with some not included. The profile shows 98,000 or so clones, approximately 84% of them singletons. Source material: blood. The receptor source for this set is a man aged 18-30 years in good health.

The rearrangement uses TRBV2 and TRBJ2-7; D gene ambiguous. The CDR3 runs 14 residues. CDR1 is SNHLY and CDR2 is FYNNEI in the germline V gene. V lost 7 bases, J lost 0 bases, and 13 bases lay in between. CDR3: CASKRERNSYEQYF. DNA of the CDR3: TGTGCCAGCAAACGCGAGCGAAACTCCTACGAGCAGTACTTC.

V and J are TRBV30 and TRBJ1-5; D is perhaps TRBD1 (5 bases). The CDR3 has 14 residues. Germline V lookup: CDR1 GTSNPN, CDR2 SVGIG (reference sequence). Between the trimmed V and J ends, which lost 3 bases and 7 bases, there was a span of 16 bases. The CDR3, as DNA: TGTGCCTGGAGCAGGGAGACGGGGGAGCAGCCCCAGCATTTT. It encodes CAWSRETGEQPQHF.

The V call is TRBV5-1, the J call TRBJ1-2; the D gene is possibly TRBD1 (5 bases). The CDR3 has 15 amino acids. Per the germline V gene, CDR1 is SGHRS and CDR2 is YFSETQ. V gave up 0 bases and J gave up 4 bases, with 13 bases separating them. CDR3 amino acids: CASSLEGAGVYGYTF. As DNA, the CDR3 is TGCGCCAGCAGCTTGGAAGGGGCTGGGGTCTATGGCTACACCTTC.

The rearrangement joins TRBV4-1 to TRBJ2-1, with D tentatively TRBD1 or TRBD2 (5 bases each). The germline V gene encodes CDR1 MGHRA and CDR2 YSYEKL. V was clipped by 4 bases and J by 4 bases, with 23 bases between them. There are 18 residues in the CDR3. The CDR3, as DNA: TGCGCCAGCAGCCGAGGCGTAGGATCCGGGACGGCTTACAATGAGCAGTTCTTC. It specifies CASSRGVGSGTAYNEQFF.

This chain links TRBV20-1 with TRBJ1-1; D not resolved. V lost 5 bases, J lost 2 bases, and 6 bases lay in between. The CDR3 contains 11 residues. Germline CDR1 is DFQATT and CDR2 is SNEGSKA (reference sequence). CDR3 loop: CSALYNTEAFF. The CDR3 coding sequence is TGCAGTGCTCTCTATAACACTGAAGCTTTCTTT.

Only a few counts were recorded for this clone. This chain connects TRBV28 to TRBJ1-2; tentative D call: TRBD1 (6 bases). Trimming removed 2 bases from V and 4 bases from J, with 11 bases in between. Germline V lookup: CDR1 MDHEN, CDR2 SYDVKM. This CDR3 comprises 14 residues. The chain's CDR3 is CASSLEGGRYGYTF. The CDR3 coding sequence is TGTGCCAGCAGTTTAGAAGGGGGGCGCTATGGCTACACCTTC.

CDR3 protein: CASSYPSAGMVSNQPQHF. The CDR3 DNA reads as TGTGCCAGCAGTTACCCTTCCGCAGGGATGGTGAGCAATCAGCCCCAGCATTTT. This sequence joins TRBV6-2 or TRBV6-3 and TRBJ1-5, with TRBD1 as a possible D gene (5 bases). Germline CDR1 reads MNHEY; CDR2 reads SVGEGT. This CDR3 region has 18 residues. Trimming removed 2 bases at V and 1 base at J, with 18 bases between.

The chain employs TRBV4-2 and TRBJ2-5, with TRBD2 matching over 7 bases. The CDR3 totals 15 residues. V dropped 0 bases and J dropped 5; count of bases not matched to a gene: 6. Looked up from germline, CDR1 is LGHNA and CDR2 is YNFKEQ. The CDR3 DNA is TGTGCCAGCAGCCAAGATGGGGGGGTAGCGGAGACCCAGTACTTC. Protein: CASSQDGGVAETQYF.

The chain employs TRBV19 and TRBJ1-3, with 7 positions matching TRBD1. The CDR3 totals 15 residues. Germline CDR1 reads LNHDA; CDR2 reads SQIVND (reference sequence). The J segment lost 0 bases and the V segment lost 6 bases, leaving 5 bases of the junction unmatched. CDR3 DNA sequence: TGTGCCAGTAGCCCACGGGACAGCTCTGGAAACACCATATATTTT. Translation: CASSPRDSSGNTIYF.

CDR3 amino acids: CAWRRDVRSYNSPLHF. CDR3 sequence (DNA): TGTGCCTGGAGACGCGACGTACGCTCCTATAATTCACCCCTCCACTTT. The chain is built from TRBV30 and TRBJ1-6; no reliable D call. Trimming took off 3 bases at V and 0 bases at J, with 12 bases between the two ends. The germline CDR1 and CDR2 sequences are GTSNPN and SVGIG (reference sequence). The CDR3 is made up of 16 amino acids. The variable domain in full, completed from reference TRBV30 and TRBJ1-6, reads SQTIHQWPATLVQPVGSPLSLECTVEGTSNPNLYWYRQAAGRGLQLLFYSVGIGQISSEVPQNLSASRPQDRQFILSSKKLLLSDSGFYLCAWRRDVRSYNSPLHFGNGTRLTVT.

The rearrangement uses TRBV18 and TRBJ1-6; unclear D gene. With 3 bases removed from V and 2 bases from J, the gap between germline ends came to 5 bases. There are 14 residues in the CDR3. Germline V gene data show CDR1 as KGHSH and CDR2 as LQKENI. The DNA for the CDR3 is TGTGCCAGCTCACCCGGGACCTATAATTCACCCCTCCACTTT. Its translation is CASSPGTYNSPLHF.

This clone was recorded a few times. The CDR3 DNA is TGCGCCAGCAGCCCCTGGGACACCGCTAACTATGGCTACACCTTC. Amino acids: CASSPWDTANYGYTF. The V and J genes are TRBV5-1 and TRBJ1-2; weak D call: TRBD1 (6 bases). This CDR3 is 15 amino acids long. V lost 4 bases to trimming and J lost 0 bases, with 13 bases between them. Germline-derived CDR1 and CDR2 are SGHRS and YFSETQ.

V is TRBV6-2 or TRBV6-3 and J is TRBJ1-6; 7 nucleotides line up with TRBD1. The germline gives CDR1 MNHEY, CDR2 SVGEGT. The CDR3 sequence is 15 residues long. Trimming took 5 bases from V and 6 from J; bases not matched to a gene: 7. CDR3 sequence reads: CASSPRDSRNSPLHF. In DNA form, the CDR3 reads TGTGCCAGCAGTCCCCGGGACAGCCGTAATTCACCCCTCCACTTT.

As DNA, the CDR3 is TGTGCCAGCAGCTTAGTCAGGAGCGGGGTCACAGATACGCAGTATTTT. Its protein is CASSLVRSGVTDTQYF. This chain connects TRBV7-2 to TRBJ2-3; 7 bases align to TRBD2. CDR3 length equals 16 residues. Germline loops: CDR1 SGHTA, CDR2 FQGNSA. Losses at the gene ends were 1 base for V and 2 bases for J; bases not matched to a gene: 6.

The chain links TRBV5-1 to TRBJ2-2, with TRBD1 matching 9 bases. CDR1 and CDR2 from the germline V gene are SGHRS and YFSETQ. The CDR3 contains 15 residues. After removal of 4 bases from V and 6 bases from J, the junction contained 7 bases not matched to a gene. CDR3 amino acids: CASSPMDRGAGELFF. DNA for the CDR3: TGCGCCAGCAGCCCTATGGACAGGGGAGCCGGGGAGCTGTTTTTT.

The CDR3 nucleotides are TGTGCCAGCAGTTACTCGAAAGGGGGAGAGGATGGCTACACCTTC. Its translation: CASSYSKGGEDGYTF. This chain uses TRBV6-6 with TRBJ1-2; tentative D call: TRBD1 (6 bases). This CDR3 comprises 15 residues. The V gene's germline CDR1 is MNHNY and CDR2 SVGAGI (reference sequence). Deletions cut 0 bases from V and 6 bases from J, with 14 bases between.

V and J are TRBV11-2 and TRBJ1-2, with D possibly matching TRBD1 (5 bases). Trimming removed 5 bases from V and 4 bases from J, with 8 bases in between. This CDR3 has 12 amino acids. The V gene's germline CDR1 is SGHAT and CDR2 FQNNGV. CDR3 nucleotide sequence: TGTGCCAGCAGCCAAGGGACCTATGGCTACACCTTC. The encoded protein is CASSQGTYGYTF.

The chain combines TRBV6-4 with TRBJ1-2, with TRBD1 as a possible D gene (6 bases). Trimming removed 6 bases at V and 4 bases at J, with 15 bases between. Per germline, CDR1 MRHNA and CDR2 SNTAGT. The CDR3 has 14 amino acids. For the CDR3, the DNA is TGTGCCAGCAGACCTCAGGGGAAGGGCTATGGCTACACCTTC. Amino acids: CASRPQGKGYGYTF.

This clone was recorded once. This sequence joins TRBV7-6 and TRBJ1-1; 7 bases line up with TRBD1. Looked up from germline, CDR1 is SGHVS and CDR2 is FNYEAQ. Trimming at V came to 1 base and at J to 4 bases, leaving 6 bases not matched to a gene. CDR3 length equals 15 residues. For the CDR3, the DNA is TGTGCCAGCAGCTTAGAGGGGGCGCTGAGCACTGAAGCTTTCTTT. This sequence encodes CASSLEGALSTEAFF.

The chain joins TRBV27 to TRBJ2-5, with D uncertain. V was cut by 2 bases and J by 3 bases, with 7 bases left in between. The CDR3 sequence is 13 residues long. Germline values: CDR1 MNHEY, CDR2 SMNVEV (reference sequence). CDR3 amino acids: CASSLGLKETQYF. The CDR3 coding sequence is TGTGCCAGCAGTTTAGGGCTGAAAGAGACCCAGTACTTC.